This TCR beta chain is drawn from a study of cytomegalovirus exposure and HLA in healthy donors. The PCR ran on 60 Vbeta and 13 Jbeta primers. Per the authors' pipeline: Per a later analysis, the number of unique TCR beta chains was 75 million to 90 million, of which about 11 million were shared. The repertoire was sequenced with immunoSEQ multiplex PCR; TCRdb's copy has only in-frame clones and lacks some. V, J and clone size derive from that table, while D and trimming were established from the DNA sequence. The data contain 80,000 or so clones, roughly two thirds of them singletons. For this clone: Its specificity is not known.

Trimming removed 2 bases at V and 8 bases at J, with 10 bases between. CDR3 length: 14 residues. CDR1 is SGHAT, CDR2 FQNNGV, per germline. Study results and caveats: For most TCR beta V segments, an earlier analysis put the productive rate at about 87% or about 30% of the time. Reports state that TCR beta sequences accurately predicted most subjects' HLA-A and HLA-B alleles. The classifier reportedly diagnosed cytomegalovirus status with high sensitivity and specificity.

Sequenced: PBMCs. J is TRBJ1-6 and V is TRBV11-2; D uncertain. This clonotype originated in a woman between 45 and 60 years old in good health and CMV-seropositive. This chain's CDR3 is CASSLSLTDSPLHF. The CDR3 nucleotides read TGTGCCAGCAGCTTATCCCTAACGGATTCACCCCTCCACTTT.